The present T cell receptor (beta chain) was sequenced within a study of primary melanoma T cells and metastatic recurrence (TCRdb year 2020). Study-level background: The cohort consisted of 150 to 250 primary melanomas of stage T2 to T4, each more than 1 mm thick. Whether patient outcome could be predicted by T-cell fraction and T-cell repertoire clonality in primary melanoma tumors was the question this study put to the test. Progression-free survival was the clinical outcome compared against the T-cell fraction measured by TCR beta sequencing. Histopathological grading of tumor-infiltrating lymphocytes was compared with the sequencing-derived T-cell fraction.

Via the germline V gene, CDR1 is MNHGY and CDR2 SAAAGT. V gives up 4 bases and J gives up 5 bases, and the segment between their germline ends measures 18 bases. The CDR3 measures 16 amino acids from cysteine to phenylalanine. The only DNA kept is the CDR3, 48 bases in frame from the first base. Broad study findings and their caveats: An effective T-cell-mediated antitumor response in primary melanoma was presented by the authors only as a suggestion rather than as a demonstrated mechanism. A T-cell fraction greater than 20% appeared to be protective whatever the ulceration status, mitotic rate or nodal disease. Compared with adding any other histopathological variable to tumor thickness, adding T-cell fraction reportedly produced a bigger improvement in progression-free survival prediction. Tumor T-cell fraction was reported to predict progression-free survival independently of thickness, ulceration, mitotic rate and age.

Remarks on this clone: Its antigen is unknown. Base qualities are not at hand, and no much larger clone is one base apart.

Receptor amplification or capture employed the immunoSEQ multiplex PCR assay. Primary melanoma tumor tissue was subjected to high-throughput sequencing of the T-cell receptor beta chain. Per the original workflow: Among the repertoire analyses were the distribution of insertions and deletions and the sharing of TCRB CDR3 between samples. The predictive value of the T-cell fraction was ranked against histopathological variables by a gradient-boosted model. As stored in TCRdb, this immuneACCESS dataset retains in-frame rearrangements with V and J assigned. A fraction of the clones does not appear; measured against another copy, unresolved V genes explain less than half of the discrepancy, and the remainder lacks a known reason. Clone size and V and J calls were adopted from that table, with D and trimming inferred from the DNA. The sample table records over 700 clones; roughly 73% of these occur just once. In total, the top ten clones hold 15% to 20% of the sample.

Each patient's primary melanoma had been surgically resected and was viewed as potentially curable, though still at risk of metastatic recurrence. The sample consisted of melanoma tumor tissue. Recombination connected TRBV6-8 to TRBJ1-5; the D gene assignment is ambiguous. This TCR came from a human donor with melanoma. This receptor has the CDR3 CASSSWMVVPYQPQHF. At the DNA level, the sequence is TGTGCCAGCAGTTCCTGGATGGTTGTCCCTTATCAGCCCCAGCATTTT.